A selection of T cell receptor beta chains follows, all from one sample in a study of regulatory T cells in long-lasting Graves disease. MiXCR, applied by TCRdb to the multiplex PCR reads, yields one record per CDR3 protein. The sample includes roughly 560,000 distinct CDR3 sequences, roughly 16% of them seen just once. These data were also reused for a study on T cells in Graves' hyperthyroidism and ophthalmopathy.

The material was peripheral blood mononuclear cells (PBMCs), obtained at new diagnosis, from a patient treated with antithyroid drugs. These receptors were taken from a woman aged 35 to 60 with Graves disease. The CDR3 runs from the conserved cysteine through the conserved F or W. A D gene is named only where the DNA matches it firmly. A clone size is listed for some rows: how often the clone was seen (once, few, many), or a class if it is expanded.

>TRBV3-1|NA|many|TRBJ1-5
CASSQGRNQPQHF
TGTGCCAGCAGTCAGGGTCGCAATCAGCCCCAGCATTTT
>TRBV10-3|NA|NA|TRBJ2-3
CAISVVQGSDTQYF
TGTGCCATCAGTGTGGTACAGGGCTCAGATACGCAGTATTTT
>TRBV10-3|TRBD1|few|TRBJ1-2
CATRGEFYTF
TGTGCCACCAGGGGGGAGTTCTACACCTTC
>TRBV15|NA|few|TRBJ2-3
CATSNTLGVDTQYF
TGTGCCACCAGCAACACACTAGGGGTAGATACGCAGTATTTT
>TRBV7-9|TRBD1|many|TRBJ1-5
CASTRTGAQPQHF
TGTGCCAGCACCCGGACAGGGGCTCAGCCCCAGCATTTT
>TRBV18|TRBD1|NA|TRBJ2-2
CASSRGRDSYTGELFF
TGTGCCAGCTCACGGGGACGGGACAGTTACACCGGGGAGCTGTTTTTT
>TRBV12-3/TRBV12-4|TRBD1|many|TRBJ2-1
CASTQRRTGNEQFF
TGTGCCAGCACCCAAAGGAGGACAGGGAATGAGCAGTTCTTC
>TRBV29-1|TRBD2|many|TRBJ2-7
CSVKLAGGREQYF
TGCAGCGTCAAACTAGCGGGGGGGCGTGAGCAGTACTTC
>TRBV3-1|TRBD2|few|TRBJ2-3
CASSPKAGGGTDTQYF
TGTGCCAGCAGCCCTAAAGCGGGGGGCGGGACAGATACGCAGTATTTT
>TRBV10-2|TRBD2|few|TRBJ2-2
CASSGLSGGITGELFF
TGCGCCAGCAGTGGATTGAGCGGGGGGATCACCGGGGAGCTGTTTTTT
>TRBV29-1|NA|NA|TRBJ1-2
CSVQPPGKVYGYTF
TGCAGCGTCCAGCCGCCAGGGAAGGTCTATGGCTACACCTTC
>TRBV7-9|NA|NA|TRBJ2-4
CASSLASGSSIAKNIQYF
TGTGCCAGCAGCTTAGCTAGCGGATCGTCGATAGCCAAAAACATTCAGTACTTC
>TRBV18|TRBD1|few|TRBJ2-1
CATRDRGPSSPMNEQFF
TGTGCCACCCGAGACAGGGGGCCAAGTTCTCCCATGAATGAGCAGTTCTTC
>TRBV12-3/TRBV12-4|TRBD1|NA|TRBJ2-3
CASSSGQGRDTQYF
TGTGCCAGCAGTTCCGGACAGGGGAGAGATACGCAGTATTTT
>TRBV19|TRBD1|few|TRBJ1-5
CASSKLPGQDFQPQHF
TGTGCCAGTAGTAAACTCCCGGGACAGGATTTTCAGCCCCAGCATTTT
>TRBV29-1|NA|many|TRBJ2-2
CSVGQSTGELFF
TGCAGCGTTGGACAGAGCACCGGGGAGCTGTTTTTT
>TRBV2|TRBD2|many|TRBJ2-1
CASSEGSGGTNEQFF
TGTGCCAGCAGTGAAGGGAGCGGGGGGACCAATGAGCAGTTCTTC
>TRBV6-1|NA|many|TRBJ2-7
CASMEVREQYF
TGTGCCAGCATGGAGGTCCGTGAGCAGTACTTC
>TRBV5-1|NA|few|TRBJ2-3
CASSLDLGRGLNTQYF
TGCGCCAGCAGCTTGGATCTAGGGCGGGGTCTAAATACGCAGTATTTT
>TRBV20-1|TRBD1|NA|TRBJ1-5
CSARGFLGQGNNQPQHF
TGCAGTGCTAGAGGGTTTTTGGGACAGGGGAATAATCAGCCCCAGCATTTT
>TRBV20-1|NA|many|TRBJ2-7
CSARAVSGRRPYEQYF
TGCAGTGCTAGAGCGGTATCAGGCAGGAGACCCTACGAGCAGTACTTC
>TRBV20-1|NA|NA|TRBJ1-2
CSARDLKGLTNYGYTF
TGCAGTGCTAGAGATCTTAAGGGGCTAACTAACTATGGCTACACCTTC
>TRBV7-2|NA|few|TRBJ1-2
CASIGTNYGYTF
TGTGCCAGCATAGGGACTAACTATGGCTACACCTTC
>TRBV2|NA|many|TRBJ1-3
CASRTAASGNTIYF
TGTGCCAGCAGGACAGCGGCCTCTGGAAACACCATATATTTT
>TRBV3-1|TRBD1|many|TRBJ2-7
CASSRQGKYYEQYF
TGTGCCAGCAGCCGACAGGGGAAATACTACGAGCAGTACTTC
>TRBV5-6|NA|NA|TRBJ2-7
CASSLVGRSGTYEQYF
TGTGCCAGCAGCTTGGTCGGACGCTCTGGAACATACGAGCAGTACTTC
>TRBV19|TRBD1|NA|TRBJ1-1
CASSIPGQGGNTEAFF
TGTGCCAGTAGTATCCCGGGACAGGGGGGGAACACTGAAGCTTTCTTT
>TRBV7-8|TRBD1|many|TRBJ1-2
CASSSGDRGGYTF
TGTGCCAGCAGCTCGGGGGACAGGGGCGGCTACACCTTC